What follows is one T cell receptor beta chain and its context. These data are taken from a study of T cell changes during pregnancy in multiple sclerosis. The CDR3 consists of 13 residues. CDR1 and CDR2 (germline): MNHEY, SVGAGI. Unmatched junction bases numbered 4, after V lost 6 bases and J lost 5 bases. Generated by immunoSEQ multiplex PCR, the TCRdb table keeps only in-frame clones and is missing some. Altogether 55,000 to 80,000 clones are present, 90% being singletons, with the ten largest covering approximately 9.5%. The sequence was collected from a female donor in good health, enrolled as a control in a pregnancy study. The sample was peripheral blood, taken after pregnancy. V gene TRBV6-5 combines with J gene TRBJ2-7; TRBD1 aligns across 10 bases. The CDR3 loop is CASSRQGAHEQYF. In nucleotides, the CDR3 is TGTGCCAGCAGCCGACAGGGGGCCCACGAGCAGTACTTC.